This T cell receptor beta chain was captured in a study of somatic mutations in cytotoxic T cells in rheumatoid arthritis. Sequencing was performed with immunoSEQ multiplex PCR; in TCRdb, only in-frame clones are kept and a portion is missing. The profile shows fewer than 30,000 clones, 70% to 80% of them singletons. Findings and caveats of the study: In about an eighth of the 65 patients, the largest CD8+ clone exceeded 20% of CD8+ cells.

For this clone: Its antigen is undetermined.

By positive magnetic bead selection, CD4+ and CD8+ cells were isolated, and their purity was checked by flow cytometry. The CDR3 runs to 13 residues. V was shortened by 2 bases and J by 5 bases, with 10 bases between the two germline ends. Germline V lookup: CDR1 PRHDT, CDR2 FYEKMQ (reference sequence). This sequence originates from a young woman in good health. J is TRBJ2-7 and V is TRBV13, with no clear D. The specimen was CD8+ T cells sorted from blood. In nucleotides, the CDR3 is TGTGCCAGCAGCTTAAACCGGAAAAACGAGCAGTACTTC. It encodes CASSLNRKNEQYF.